This is a list of T cell receptor beta chains from one sample in a study of blood T cell repertoires in COVID-19. Assay used: immunoSEQ multiplex PCR; TCRdb lists only in-frame clones, some missing. The sample records 70,000 to 90,000 clones, around nine tenths being singletons. Source material: peripheral blood. The receptor source for this set is a man at least 80 years old with active or convalescent COVID-19. Both conserved end residues are part of each CDR3. D genes are given only for firm matches. Size is omitted from some rows. Given values are once, few, many or a class for expanded clones.

J gene: TRBJ1-5; V gene: TRBV6-5; D gene: TRBD1; clone size: NA; CDR3 protein: CASISDRGANQPQHF; CDR3 DNA: TGTGCCAGCATTTCGGACAGGGGGGCGAATCAGCCCCAGCATTTT
J gene: TRBJ1-4; V gene: TRBV4-1; D gene: NA; clone size: NA; CDR3 protein: CASSLLQDEKVFF; CDR3 DNA: TGCGCCAGCAGCCTACTACAGGATGAAAAGGTGTTTTTT
J gene: TRBJ1-4; V gene: TRBV7-9; D gene: TRBD1; clone size: once; CDR3 protein: CASSATGGRYEKLFF; CDR3 DNA: TGTGCCAGCAGCGCCACAGGGGGTCGGTATGAAAAACTGTTTTTT
J gene: TRBJ2-1; V gene: TRBV3-1/TRBV3-2; D gene: NA; clone size: NA; CDR3 protein: CASSQGGRGTNNEQFF; CDR3 DNA: TGTGCCAGCAGCCAAGGGGGCAGGGGAACGAACAATGAGCAGTTCTTC
J gene: TRBJ1-6; V gene: TRBV7-2; D gene: NA; clone size: NA; CDR3 protein: CASSLGTRVNAPLHF; CDR3 DNA: TGTGCCAGCAGCTTAGGCACGCGGGTTAATGCACCCCTCCACTTT
J gene: TRBJ2-2; V gene: TRBV6-5; D gene: TRBD1; clone size: NA; CDR3 protein: CASSYSDRAGELFF; CDR3 DNA: TGTGCCAGCAGTTACTCCGACAGGGCCGGGGAGCTGTTTTTT
J gene: TRBJ1-1; V gene: TRBV11-2; D gene: NA; clone size: NA; CDR3 protein: CASSRSGVMNTEAFF; CDR3 DNA: TGTGCCAGCAGTCGGTCGGGTGTAATGAACACTGAAGCTTTCTTT
J gene: TRBJ1-1; V gene: TRBV24-1; D gene: TRBD1; clone size: once; CDR3 protein: CATQASDRANTEAFF; CDR3 DNA: TGTGCCACACAGGCGAGCGACAGGGCCAACACTGAAGCTTTCTTT
J gene: TRBJ1-1; V gene: TRBV5-1; D gene: TRBD1; clone size: NA; CDR3 protein: CASSLTGGRDTEAFF; CDR3 DNA: TGCGCCAGCAGCTTGACAGGGGGCAGGGACACTGAAGCTTTCTTT
J gene: TRBJ1-4; V gene: TRBV19; D gene: NA; clone size: NA; CDR3 protein: CASSITGKLFF; CDR3 DNA: TGTGCCAGTAGTATCACAGGAAAACTGTTTTTT
J gene: TRBJ1-4; V gene: TRBV7-6; D gene: NA; clone size: NA; CDR3 protein: CASSGDNKLFF; CDR3 DNA: TGTGCCAGCAGCGGGGACAACAAGCTGTTTTTT
J gene: TRBJ2-2; V gene: TRBV7-3; D gene: NA; clone size: NA; CDR3 protein: CASSPSLTGELFF; CDR3 DNA: TGTGCCAGCAGCCCCTCTCTCACCGGGGAGCTGTTTTTT
J gene: TRBJ2-1; V gene: TRBV30; D gene: NA; clone size: NA; CDR3 protein: CAWSDTGSGLQFF; CDR3 DNA: TGTGCCTGGAGTGATACGGGTAGCGGACTGCAGTTCTTC
J gene: TRBJ2-3; V gene: TRBV19; D gene: TRBD2; clone size: NA; CDR3 protein: CASSPRLAGALTDTQYF; CDR3 DNA: TGTGCCAGTAGTCCTCGACTAGCGGGGGCCCTCACAGATACGCAGTATTTT
J gene: TRBJ1-3; V gene: TRBV10-2; D gene: NA; clone size: NA; CDR3 protein: CASSPPDSPGNTIYF; CDR3 DNA: TGCGCCAGCAGTCCTCCCGACAGTCCTGGAAACACCATATATTTT
J gene: TRBJ1-1; V gene: TRBV5-6; D gene: NA; clone size: NA; CDR3 protein: CASKLTLTRKNTEAFF; CDR3 DNA: TGTGCCAGTAAACTCACCCTTACGCGGAAGAACACTGAAGCTTTCTTT
J gene: TRBJ1-2; V gene: TRBV30; D gene: NA; clone size: NA; CDR3 protein: CAWSPAGQVGYTF; CDR3 DNA: TGTGCCTGGAGTCCCGCGGGGCAAGTTGGCTACACCTTC
J gene: TRBJ1-4; V gene: TRBV27; D gene: NA; clone size: NA; CDR3 protein: CASSLRTAPNEKLFF; CDR3 DNA: TGTGCCAGCAGTTTAAGGACAGCGCCTAATGAAAAACTGTTTTTT
J gene: TRBJ1-1; V gene: TRBV11-2; D gene: NA; clone size: NA; CDR3 protein: CASSFQGKNTEAFF; CDR3 DNA: TGTGCCAGCAGCTTTCAGGGGAAGAACACTGAAGCTTTCTTT
J gene: TRBJ2-1; V gene: TRBV2; D gene: TRBD2; clone size: NA; CDR3 protein: CASSEALGVAGGHNEQFF; CDR3 DNA: TGTGCCAGCAGTGAAGCGCTCGGGGTAGCGGGAGGTCACAATGAGCAGTTCTTC
J gene: TRBJ1-4; V gene: TRBV6-5; D gene: NA; clone size: NA; CDR3 protein: CASRRSGRANEKLFF; CDR3 DNA: TGTGCCAGCAGGCGATCCGGGCGGGCAAATGAAAAACTGTTTTTT
J gene: TRBJ2-2; V gene: TRBV5-1; D gene: NA; clone size: NA; CDR3 protein: CASSTARAQPGTGELFF; CDR3 DNA: TGCGCCAGCAGCACGGCGCGGGCCCAGCCTGGGACCGGGGAGCTGTTTTTT
J gene: TRBJ1-2; V gene: TRBV28; D gene: NA; clone size: NA; CDR3 protein: CASSSSGFGYTF; CDR3 DNA: TGTGCCAGCAGTTCCTCAGGGTTTGGCTACACCTTC
J gene: TRBJ1-6; V gene: TRBV6-5; D gene: TRBD1; clone size: NA; CDR3 protein: CASSYLDRNSPLHF; CDR3 DNA: TGTGCCAGCAGTTATTTGGACAGGAATTCACCCCTCCACTTT